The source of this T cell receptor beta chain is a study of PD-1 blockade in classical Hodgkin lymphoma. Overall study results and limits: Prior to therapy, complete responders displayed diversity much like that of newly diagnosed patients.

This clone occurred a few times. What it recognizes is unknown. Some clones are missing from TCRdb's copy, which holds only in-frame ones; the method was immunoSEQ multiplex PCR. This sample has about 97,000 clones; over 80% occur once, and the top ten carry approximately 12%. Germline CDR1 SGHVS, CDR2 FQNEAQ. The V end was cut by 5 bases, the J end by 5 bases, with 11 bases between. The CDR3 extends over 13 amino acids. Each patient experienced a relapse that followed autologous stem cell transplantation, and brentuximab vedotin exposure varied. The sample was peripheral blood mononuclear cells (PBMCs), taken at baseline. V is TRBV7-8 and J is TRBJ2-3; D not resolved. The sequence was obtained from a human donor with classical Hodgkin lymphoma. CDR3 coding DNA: TGTGCCAGCAGCCGCCTGGTGGGAGATACGCAGTATTTT. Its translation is CASSRLVGDTQYF.